This TCR beta chain was found in a study of CD8+CD57+ T cells in acquired aplastic anemia. Across the whole study: DNA recovered from sorted CD4+ and CD8+ cells had a mean of approximately 3 ug. Healthy donor CD4+ cell samples had a mean of around 10 million reads.

Study conclusions and caveats: Patients and controls were found to share 25 to 30 CD8+ CDR3 sequences.

This clonotype showed up many times. Its antigen is currently unknown. Germline CDR1 is SNHLY and CDR2 is FYNNEI. V was clipped by 6 bases and J by 4 bases, with 8 bases between them. This CDR3 is built from 12 residues. The use of genomic DNA as template underpinned the TCR beta VDJ and CDR3 profiling. TCRdb fed the reads into MiXCR, producing one record per CDR3 protein. This sample has approximately 81,000 distinct CDR3 sequences, with around 44% found just once. This receptor was taken from a human donor in good health, serving as a control. The sample was sorted CD4+, CD8+, or CD8+CD57+ T cells (not recorded which) from PBMCs. The J gene is TRBJ2-3, the V gene TRBV2; D not certain. The CDR3 sequence is CASRWSADTQYF. The CDR3, as DNA: TGTGCCAGCAGGTGGTCTGCAGATACGCAGTATTTT.